Below, 9 T cell receptor beta chains from the same sample are listed, as sequenced in a study of molecular identifiers for immune sequencing clone quantification. In TCRdb, the PCR reads were re-called with MiXCR into one record per CDR3 protein. The table records around 100,000 distinct CDR3 sequences, about 35% of them present only once. The sample consisted of naive CD8+ T cells from blood, with Jurkat cell RNA spiked in. The subset denotes: FACS-sorted CD8+CD4-CCR7+CD45RA+ naive T cells. These receptors were obtained from a human donor in good health. Some libraries in this study had Jurkat cell RNA spiked in.

In its sample, this clonotype was seen many times. This rearrangement joins TRBV6-5 to TRBJ1-5, with no clear D. This CDR3 spans 15 amino acids. Germline-derived CDR1 and CDR2 are MNHEY and SVGAGI. V lost 6 bases to trimming and J lost 0 bases, with 12 bases between them. Here the CDR3 DNA reads TGTGCCAGCAGAGCAACACTTTATAGCAATCAGCCCCAGCATTTT. Translating it yields CASRATLYSNQPQHF.

This clonotype has at least ten counts. This sequence joins TRBV7-8 and TRBJ2-3, with D tentatively TRBD2 (5 bases). Trimming removed 6 bases from V and 0 bases from J, with 13 bases in between. The CDR3 has 15 residues. Looked up from germline, CDR1 is SGHVS and CDR2 is FQNEAQ. The DNA of the CDR3 is TGTGCCAGCAGTACGAATAGAGGGAGCACAGATACGCAGTATTTT. Encoded protein: CASSTNRGSTDTQYF.

In regard to this clonotype: Germline is not matched at one junction end, which may reflect a read error. This chain connects TRBV29-1 to TRBJ2-7, with a possible D match to TRBD2 (6 bases). The CDR3 is 12 amino acids. Germline V gene sequence: CDR1 SQVTM, CDR2 ANQGSEA. The CDR3 region has the DNA TGCAGCGGTGTAGGCTCCTCGGGGGAGCAGGACTTC. Encoded protein: CSGVGSSGEQDF.

With regard to this clonotype: This may arise from a read error, as a much more abundant clone is one base away. This rearrangement joins TRBV12-3 or TRBV12-4 to TRBJ2-2; D unclear. The CDR3 length is 13 residues. The CDR3 protein is CVSRSRAAGELFF. In DNA, the CDR3 is TGTGTCAGCAGATCTCGGGCCGCCGGGGAGCTGTTTTTT.

Many counts were recorded for this clonotype. This chain links TRBV28 with TRBJ2-3; D not certain. Germline lookup yields CDR1 MDHEN and CDR2 SYDVKM. This CDR3 spans 16 amino acids. V lost 5 bases and J lost 0, with 15 bases in between. The CDR3 nucleotides read TGTGCCAGCAGTGACCGGATTCCCTCTAGCACAGATACGCAGTATTTT. Protein sequence: CASSDRIPSSTDTQYF.

This clonotype has more than one count but fewer than ten. CDR3 sequence reads: CASSLYPGLARNTGELFF. CDR3 DNA sequence: TGTGCCAGCAGCTTATATCCGGGACTAGCGAGGAACACCGGGGAGCTGTTTTTT. The chain recombines TRBV7-2 with TRBJ2-2; 10 bases are a match to TRBD2. The CDR3 runs 18 residues. J was trimmed by 1 base and V by 2 bases; bases with no gene match: 7. Germline assignment: CDR1 SGHTA and CDR2 FQGNSA.

In this sample, this clonotype turned up a few times. The genes are TRBV9 and TRBJ2-3, with 7 positions matching TRBD2. CDR3 size: 12 residues. The germline V gene encodes CDR1 SGDLS and CDR2 YYNGEE. The ends lost 3 bases at V and 15 bases at J; junction bases unmatched: 10. In nucleotides, the CDR3 is TGTGCCAGCAGCGAGACTAGCCCTCCCCTTTATTTT. This gives the protein CASSETSPPLYF.

The DNA for the CDR3 is TGTGCCAGCAGCCAAGTCGCTACGGACTATGGCTACACCTTC. This sequence encodes CASSQVATDYGYTF. The chain recombines TRBV4-2 with TRBJ1-2, with D unresolved. Trimming stripped 1 base from V and 3 bases from J, with 9 bases between. The CDR3 runs to 14 residues. Germline CDR1 and CDR2: LGHNA and YNFKEQ.

Points on this clonotype: This could be a read error, since a much larger clone is one nucleotide away. The chain employs TRBV20-1 and TRBJ1-1; 11 bases map to TRBD1. CDR3 length equals 12 residues. Germline-derived CDR1 and CDR2 are DFQATT and SNEGSKA (reference sequence). CDR3 coding DNA: TGCAGGGCTGGACAGGGGGCAAGTGGAGCTTTCTTT. The encoded protein is CRAGQGASGAFF.